The next 5 T cell receptor beta chains were all read from a single sample in a study of T cell responses to AZD1222 COVID-19 vaccine. Method: immunoSEQ multiplex PCR; TCRdb's copy keeps in-frame clones and lacks some. The table lists roughly 120,000 clones, 91% of them singletons. Sequences were derived from peripheral blood, sampled on day 0 of AZD1222 vaccination. The receptors were gathered from an adult in good health.

A note on this clone: Because the CDR3 is missing its conserved closing phenylalanine or tryptophan, this is likely a read error. The DNA is omitted, as the CDR3 cannot be located on it reliably, and the CDR3 follows TCRdb's listing. The chain is built from TRBV21-1 and TRBJ2-7; TRBD2 is taken as the D call from the table, unchecked against the DNA. TRBV21-1 represents a pseudogene. The CDR3 is 11 amino acids in total, end residues counted. Here the CDR3 reads CASSKNCGLVT.

The chain uses TRBV19 and TRBJ1-5; TRBD1 agrees at 9 bases. Germline CDR1 reads LNHDA; CDR2 reads SQIVND (reference sequence). The CDR3 contains 14 residues. After removal of 6 bases from V and 7 bases from J, the junction contained 7 bases not matched to a gene. DNA for the CDR3: TGTGCCAGTAGAATACAGGGGGCTTGGCAGCCCCAGCATTTT. Protein: CASRIQGAWQPQHF.

V and J are TRBV29-1 and TRBJ1-2; D is possibly TRBD1 (5 bases). The CDR3 consists of 13 residues. V was pared by 6 bases and J by 2 bases, with 13 bases between. Germline assignment: CDR1 SQVTM and CDR2 ANQGSEA. DNA for the CDR3: TGCAGCGTGACCCTAGAGGGGAACTATGGCTACACCTTC. This gives the protein CSVTLEGNYGYTF. Combining the CDR3 with reference TRBV29-1 and TRBJ1-2 gives the whole variable domain SAVISQKPSRDICQRGTSLTIQCQVDSQVTMMFWYRQQPGQSLTLIATANQGSEATYESGFVIDKFPISRPNLTFSTLTVSNMSPEDSSIYLCSVTLEGNYGYTFGSGTRLTVV.

V usage is TRBV29-1 and J usage is TRBJ2-1; a weak D match, TRBD2 (5 bases). Deletions cut 1 base from V and 4 bases from J, with 14 bases between. This CDR3 spans 15 amino acids. CDR1 is SQVTM, CDR2 ANQGSEA, per germline. The CDR3 sequence is CSVEVNSGAYNEQFF. The CDR3 coding sequence is TGCAGCGTTGAAGTGAACAGCGGAGCTTACAATGAGCAGTTCTTC.

The chain employs TRBV9 and TRBJ2-7; D remains ambiguous. CDR1 SGDLS and CDR2 YYNGEE come from the germline V gene. This CDR3 region has 15 residues. V dropped 1 base and J dropped 1 base, with 12 bases sitting between them. The CDR3 sequence is CASSVRDDFSYEQYF. In DNA, the CDR3 is TGTGCCAGCAGCGTAAGAGATGACTTTTCCTACGAGCAGTACTTC.